The sequence of this T cell receptor beta chain was determined in a study of T cells in Graves' hyperthyroidism and ophthalmopathy. Germline-derived CDR1 and CDR2 are SGHTA and FQGTGA. After removal of 5 bases from V and 7 bases from J, the junction contained 4 bases not matched to a gene. The CDR3 has 15 residues. Researchers took RNA transcripts and amplified the TCR beta CDR3 regions from them. First-round RT-PCR with HTBI primers amplified the TCR CDR3 region. TCRdb reanalysed the multiplex PCR reads using MiXCR and keeps one entry per CDR3 protein. The repertoire has approximately 200,000 distinct CDR3 sequences, about a sixth of them found once; the top ten carry around 43%. Graves' hyperthyroidism was deemed stable given no ophthalmopathy progression within 18 months.

The chain combines TRBV7-3 with TRBJ2-1; the match to TRBD2 covers 14 bases. Sequenced input: blood. The TCR originated in a man aged 40-55 years with Graves' hyperthyroidism. Here the CDR3 reads CASSRLAGGQNEQFF. The CDR3 nucleotides read TGTGCCAGCAGCCGACTAGCGGGGGGGCAGAATGAGCAGTTCTTC.